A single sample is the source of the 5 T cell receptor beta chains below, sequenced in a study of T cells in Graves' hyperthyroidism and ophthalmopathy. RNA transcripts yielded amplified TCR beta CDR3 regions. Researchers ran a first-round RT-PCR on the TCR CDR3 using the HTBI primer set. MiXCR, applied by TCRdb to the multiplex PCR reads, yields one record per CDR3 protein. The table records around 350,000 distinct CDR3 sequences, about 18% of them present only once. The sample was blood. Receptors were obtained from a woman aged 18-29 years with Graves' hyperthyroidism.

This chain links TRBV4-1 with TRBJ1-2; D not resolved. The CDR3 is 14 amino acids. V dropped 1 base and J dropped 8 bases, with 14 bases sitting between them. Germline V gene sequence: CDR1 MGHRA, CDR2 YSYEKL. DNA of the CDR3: TGCGCCAGCAGCCAAGTAGAGCGGAGACGGGGCTACACCTTC. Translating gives CASSQVERRRGYTF.

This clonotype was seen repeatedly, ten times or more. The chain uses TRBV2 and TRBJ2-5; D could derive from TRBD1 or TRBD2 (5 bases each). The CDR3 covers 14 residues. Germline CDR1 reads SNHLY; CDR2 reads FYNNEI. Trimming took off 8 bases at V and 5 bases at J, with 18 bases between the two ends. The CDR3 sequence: CASLRGDLRETQYF. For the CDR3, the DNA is TGTGCCAGCCTACGAGGGGACCTCCGGGAGACCCAGTACTTC. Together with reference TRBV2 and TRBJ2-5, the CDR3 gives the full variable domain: EPEVTQTPSHQVTQMGQEVILRCVPISNHLYFYWYRQILGQKVEFLVSFYNNEISEKSEIFDDQFSVERPDGSNFTLKIRSTKLEDSAMYFCASLRGDLRETQYFGPGTRLLVL.

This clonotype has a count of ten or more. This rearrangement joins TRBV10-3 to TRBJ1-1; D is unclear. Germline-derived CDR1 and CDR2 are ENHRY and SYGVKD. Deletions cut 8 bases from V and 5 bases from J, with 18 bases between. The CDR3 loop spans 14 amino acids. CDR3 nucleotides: TGTGCCATCTTTAGCCCCACCCGAAGTACTGAAGCTTTCTTT. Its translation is CAIFSPTRSTEAFF.

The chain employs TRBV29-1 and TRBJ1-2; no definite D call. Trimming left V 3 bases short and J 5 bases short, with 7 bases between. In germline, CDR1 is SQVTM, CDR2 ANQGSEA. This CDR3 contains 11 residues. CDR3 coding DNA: TGCAGCGTTGAGGCGGAATATGGCTACACCTTC. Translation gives CSVEAEYGYTF.

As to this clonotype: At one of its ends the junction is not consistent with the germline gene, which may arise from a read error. The CDR3 DNA is TGTGCCAACAGCCTCTACTACGAGCAGTACTTC. It specifies CANSLYYEQYF. The genes are TRBV11-2 and TRBJ2-7; D ambiguous. The CDR3 totals 11 residues. Germline values: CDR1 SGHAT, CDR2 FQNNGV.